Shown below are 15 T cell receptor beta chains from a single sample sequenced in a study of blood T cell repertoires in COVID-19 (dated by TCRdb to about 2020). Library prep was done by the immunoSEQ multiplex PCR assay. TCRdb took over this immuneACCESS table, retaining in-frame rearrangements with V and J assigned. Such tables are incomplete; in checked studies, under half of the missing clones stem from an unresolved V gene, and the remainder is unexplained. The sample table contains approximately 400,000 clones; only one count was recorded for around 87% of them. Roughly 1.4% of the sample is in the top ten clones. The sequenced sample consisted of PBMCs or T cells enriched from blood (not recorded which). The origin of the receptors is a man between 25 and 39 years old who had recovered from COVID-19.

CDR3 loop: CASLGLSGGNTIYF. CDR3 DNA: TGTGCCAGTCTTGGGTTATCGGGAGGAAACACCATATATTTT. This rearrangement joins TRBV19 to TRBJ1-3; D gene uncertain. The V end was cut by 8 bases, the J end by 4 bases, with 15 bases between. Germline CDR1 LNHDA, CDR2 SQIVND (reference sequence). The CDR3 is made up of 14 amino acids.

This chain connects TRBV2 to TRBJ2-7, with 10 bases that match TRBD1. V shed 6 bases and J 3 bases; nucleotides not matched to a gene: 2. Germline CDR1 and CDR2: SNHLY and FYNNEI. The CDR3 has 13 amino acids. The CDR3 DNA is TGTGCCAGCAGGGACAGGGGGTACTACGAGCAGTACTTC. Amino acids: CASRDRGYYEQYF.

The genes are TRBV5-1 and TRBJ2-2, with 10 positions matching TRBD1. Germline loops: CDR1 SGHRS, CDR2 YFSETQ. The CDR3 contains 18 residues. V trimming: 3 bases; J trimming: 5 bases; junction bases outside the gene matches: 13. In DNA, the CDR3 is TGCGCCAGCAGCTCGGGCTTCGGACAGGGGGTTAGAACCGGGGAGCTGTTTTTT. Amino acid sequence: CASSSGFGQGVRTGELFF.

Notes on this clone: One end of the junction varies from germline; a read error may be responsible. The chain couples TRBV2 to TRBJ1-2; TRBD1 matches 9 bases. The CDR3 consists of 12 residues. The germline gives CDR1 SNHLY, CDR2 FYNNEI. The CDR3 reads CAGGQGIYGYTF. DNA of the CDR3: TGTGCCGGAGGACAGGGGATATATGGTTACACCTTC.

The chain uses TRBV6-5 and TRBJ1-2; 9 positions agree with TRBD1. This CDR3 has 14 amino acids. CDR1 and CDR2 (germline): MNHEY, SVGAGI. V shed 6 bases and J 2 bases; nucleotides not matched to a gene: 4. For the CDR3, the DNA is TGTGCCAGCAGCATAGGACAGGGGAACTATGGCTACACCTTC. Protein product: CASSIGQGNYGYTF.

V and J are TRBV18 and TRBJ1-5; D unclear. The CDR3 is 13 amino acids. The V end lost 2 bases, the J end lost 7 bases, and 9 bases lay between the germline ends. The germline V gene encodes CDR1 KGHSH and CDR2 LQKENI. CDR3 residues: CASSPDIVQPQHF. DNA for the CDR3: TGTGCCAGCTCACCAGACATTGTACAGCCCCAGCATTTT.

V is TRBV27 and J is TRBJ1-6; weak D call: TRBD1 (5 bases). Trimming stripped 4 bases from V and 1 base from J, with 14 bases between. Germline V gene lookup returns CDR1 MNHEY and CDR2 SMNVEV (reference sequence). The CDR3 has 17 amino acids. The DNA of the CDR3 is TGTGCCAGCAGTTCGTCATGGGGCGCATCCTATAATTCACCCCTCCACTTT. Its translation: CASSSSWGASYNSPLHF.

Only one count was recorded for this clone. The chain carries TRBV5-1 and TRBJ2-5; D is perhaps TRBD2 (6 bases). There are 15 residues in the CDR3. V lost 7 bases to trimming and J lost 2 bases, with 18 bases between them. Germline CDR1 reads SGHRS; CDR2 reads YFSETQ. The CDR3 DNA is TGCGCCAGCGTGGGTCGCGGGAAATTACAAGAGACCCAGTACTTC. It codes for CASVGRGKLQETQYF.

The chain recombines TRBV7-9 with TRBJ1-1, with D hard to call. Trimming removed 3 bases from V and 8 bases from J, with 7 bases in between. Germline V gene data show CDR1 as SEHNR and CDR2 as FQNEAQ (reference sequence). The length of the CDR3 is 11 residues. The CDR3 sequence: CASSFSQEAFF. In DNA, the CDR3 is TGTGCCAGCAGCTTCTCACAGGAAGCTTTCTTT.

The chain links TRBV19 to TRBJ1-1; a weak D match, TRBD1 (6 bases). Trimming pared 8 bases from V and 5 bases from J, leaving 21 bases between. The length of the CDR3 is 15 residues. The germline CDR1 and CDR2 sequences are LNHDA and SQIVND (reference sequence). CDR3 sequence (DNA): TGTGCCAGTGCAGCTGGGACATCAGGGCGGACTGAAGCTTTCTTT. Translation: CASAAGTSGRTEAFF.

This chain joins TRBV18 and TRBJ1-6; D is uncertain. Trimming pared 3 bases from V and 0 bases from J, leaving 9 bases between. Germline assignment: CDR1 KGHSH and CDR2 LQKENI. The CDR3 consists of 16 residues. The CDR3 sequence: CASSPRGSSYNSPLHF. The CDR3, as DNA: TGTGCCAGCTCACCGAGAGGCTCCTCCTATAATTCACCCCTCCACTTT.

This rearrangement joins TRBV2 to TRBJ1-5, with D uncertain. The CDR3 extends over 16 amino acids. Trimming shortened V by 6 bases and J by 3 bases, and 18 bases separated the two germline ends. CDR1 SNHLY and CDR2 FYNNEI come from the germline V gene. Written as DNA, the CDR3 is TGTGCCAGCAGCGCCGGGTCTAACGAATTCAATCAGCCCCAGCATTTT. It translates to CASSAGSNEFNQPQHF.

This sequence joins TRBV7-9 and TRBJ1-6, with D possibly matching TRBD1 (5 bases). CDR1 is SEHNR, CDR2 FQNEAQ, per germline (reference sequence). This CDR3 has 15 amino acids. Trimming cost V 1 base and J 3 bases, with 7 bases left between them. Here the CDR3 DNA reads TGTGCCAGCAGCTTAGGGGGCCTCTATAATTCACCCCTCCACTTT. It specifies CASSLGGLYNSPLHF.

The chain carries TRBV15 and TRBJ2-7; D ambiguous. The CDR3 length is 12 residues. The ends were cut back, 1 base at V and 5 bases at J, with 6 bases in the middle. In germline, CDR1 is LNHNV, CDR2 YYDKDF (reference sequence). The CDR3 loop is CATSRVSNEQYF. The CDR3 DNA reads TGTGCCACCAGCAGAGTGTCAAACGAGCAGTACTTC.

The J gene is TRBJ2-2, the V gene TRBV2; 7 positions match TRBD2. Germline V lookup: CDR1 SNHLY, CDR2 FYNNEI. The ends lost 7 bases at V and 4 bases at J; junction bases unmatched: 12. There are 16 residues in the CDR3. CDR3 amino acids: CASMLGGNTGTGELFF. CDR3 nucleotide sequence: TGTGCCAGCATGCTGGGAGGGAATACGGGCACCGGGGAGCTGTTTTTT.